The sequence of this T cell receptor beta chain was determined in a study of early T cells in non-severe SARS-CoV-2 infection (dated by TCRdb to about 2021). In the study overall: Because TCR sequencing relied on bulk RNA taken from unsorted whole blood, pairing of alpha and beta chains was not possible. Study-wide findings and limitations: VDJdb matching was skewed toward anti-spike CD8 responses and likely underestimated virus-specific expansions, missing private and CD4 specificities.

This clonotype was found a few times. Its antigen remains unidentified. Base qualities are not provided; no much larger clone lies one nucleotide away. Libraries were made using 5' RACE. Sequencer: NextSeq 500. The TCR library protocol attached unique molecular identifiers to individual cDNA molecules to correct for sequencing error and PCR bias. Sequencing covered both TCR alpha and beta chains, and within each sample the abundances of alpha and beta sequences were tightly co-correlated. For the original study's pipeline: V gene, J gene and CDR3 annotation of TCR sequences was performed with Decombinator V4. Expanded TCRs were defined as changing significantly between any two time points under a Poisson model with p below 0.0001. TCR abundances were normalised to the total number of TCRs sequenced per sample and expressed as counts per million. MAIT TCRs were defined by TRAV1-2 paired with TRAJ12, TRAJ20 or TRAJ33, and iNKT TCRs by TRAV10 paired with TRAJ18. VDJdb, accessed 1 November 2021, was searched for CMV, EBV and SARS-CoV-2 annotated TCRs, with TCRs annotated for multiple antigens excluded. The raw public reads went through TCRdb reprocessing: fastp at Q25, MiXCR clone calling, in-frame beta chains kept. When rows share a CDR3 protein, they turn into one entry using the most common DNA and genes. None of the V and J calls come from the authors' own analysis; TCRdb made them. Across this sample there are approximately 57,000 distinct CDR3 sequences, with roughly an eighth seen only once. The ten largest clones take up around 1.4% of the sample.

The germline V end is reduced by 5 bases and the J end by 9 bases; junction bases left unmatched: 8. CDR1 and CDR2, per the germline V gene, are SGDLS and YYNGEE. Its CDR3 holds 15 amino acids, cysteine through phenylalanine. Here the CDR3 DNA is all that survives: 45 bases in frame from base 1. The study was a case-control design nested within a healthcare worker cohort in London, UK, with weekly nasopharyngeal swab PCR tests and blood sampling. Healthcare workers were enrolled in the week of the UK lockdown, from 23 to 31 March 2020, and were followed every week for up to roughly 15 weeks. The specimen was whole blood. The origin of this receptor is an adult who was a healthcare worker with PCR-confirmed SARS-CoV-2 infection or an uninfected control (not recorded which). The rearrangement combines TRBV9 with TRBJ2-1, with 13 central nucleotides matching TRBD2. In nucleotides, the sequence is TGTGCCAGCAGTCCACTAGCGGGGGGGCAAGGTGAGCAGTTCTTC. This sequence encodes CASSPLAGGQGEQFF.